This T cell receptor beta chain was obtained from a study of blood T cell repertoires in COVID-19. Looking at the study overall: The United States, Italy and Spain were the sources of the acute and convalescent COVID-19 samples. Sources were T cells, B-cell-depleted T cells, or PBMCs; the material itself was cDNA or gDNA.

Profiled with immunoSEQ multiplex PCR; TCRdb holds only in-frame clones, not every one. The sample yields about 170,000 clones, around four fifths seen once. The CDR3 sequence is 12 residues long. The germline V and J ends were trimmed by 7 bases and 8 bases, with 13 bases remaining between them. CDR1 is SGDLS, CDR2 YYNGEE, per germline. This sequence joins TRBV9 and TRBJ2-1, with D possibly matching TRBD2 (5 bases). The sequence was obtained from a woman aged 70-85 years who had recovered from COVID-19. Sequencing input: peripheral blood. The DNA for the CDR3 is TGTGCCAGCGGCCCCCCCGGGGATGAGCAGTTCTTC. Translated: CASGPPGDEQFF.